This T cell receptor beta chain comes out of a study of T cell responses to AZD1222 COVID-19 vaccine. Assay used: immunoSEQ multiplex PCR; TCRdb lists only in-frame clones, some missing. Of about 81,000 clones listed, approximately 90% are singletons. A note on this clone: Its antigen is unidentified.

Findings of the study overall: When two AZD1222 doses had been given, Spike-specific TCR breadth and depth rose.

This TCR was sampled from an adult who received the AZD1222 COVID-19 vaccine. The specimen comprised peripheral blood, sampled 28 days after the second AZD1222 dose.

The CDR3 loop is CAISERESGNTIYF. The CDR3 coding sequence is TGTGCCATCAGTGAGCGGGAGTCGGGAAACACCATATATTTT. The rearrangement links TRBV10-3 to TRBJ1-3, with D hard to call. This CDR3 comprises 14 residues. Germline V gene data show CDR1 as ENHRY and CDR2 as SYGVKD. Trimming pared 2 bases from V and 4 bases from J, leaving 9 bases between.